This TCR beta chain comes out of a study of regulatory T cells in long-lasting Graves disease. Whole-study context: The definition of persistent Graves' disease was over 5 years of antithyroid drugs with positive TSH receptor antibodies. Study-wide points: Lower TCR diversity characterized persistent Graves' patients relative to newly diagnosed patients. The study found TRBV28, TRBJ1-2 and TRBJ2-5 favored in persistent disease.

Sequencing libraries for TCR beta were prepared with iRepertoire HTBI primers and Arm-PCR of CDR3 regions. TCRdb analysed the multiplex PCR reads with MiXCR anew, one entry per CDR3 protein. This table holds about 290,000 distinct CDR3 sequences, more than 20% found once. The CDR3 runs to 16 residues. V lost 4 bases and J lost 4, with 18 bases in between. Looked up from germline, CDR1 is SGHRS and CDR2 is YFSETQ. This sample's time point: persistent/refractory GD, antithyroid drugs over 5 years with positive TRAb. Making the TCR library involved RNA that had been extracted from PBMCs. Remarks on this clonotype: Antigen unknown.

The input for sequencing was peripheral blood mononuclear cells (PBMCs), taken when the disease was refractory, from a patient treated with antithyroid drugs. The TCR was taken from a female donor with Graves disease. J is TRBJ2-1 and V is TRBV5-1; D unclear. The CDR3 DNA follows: TGCGCCAGCAGCCCAAGACGGGCCAGCCGGTACAATGAGCAGTTCTTC. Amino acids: CASSPRRASRYNEQFF.